Each of the 20 T cell receptor beta chains below was sequenced from the same sample in a study of OX40 agonist ivuxolimab in advanced cancers. Measured with immunoSEQ multiplex PCR; TCRdb has only the in-frame clones, and not every one. This sample yields around 26,000 clones, of which around 81% are seen a single time; 32% belongs to the top ten. Specimen: CD4+ or CD8+ T cells sorted from blood, collected in a trial of the OX40 agonist ivuxolimab. The source is an adult with an advanced solid tumor such as melanoma, head and neck, liver or kidney cancer.

By sample fraction, this clone is medium-sized. This sequence joins TRBV5-1 and TRBJ2-4; 7 bases map to TRBD2. The V segment lost 4 bases and the J segment 8 bases; nucleotides outside the gene matches: 15. Germline loops: CDR1 SGHRS, CDR2 YFSETQ. The CDR3 totals 16 residues. As DNA, the CDR3 is TGCGCCAGCAGCCCGGAAGGCGCTCCGGGGGGTGACATTCAGTACTTC. It specifies CASSPEGAPGGDIQYF.

The chain joins TRBV7-3 to TRBJ2-1; D is undetermined. V lost 3 bases and J 2 bases, leaving 14 bases between the germline ends. This CDR3 has 16 residues. CDR1 is SGHTA and CDR2 is FQGTGA in the germline V gene. The CDR3 DNA is TGTGCCAGCAGCTTTTCGGTACTGCCACCCTACAATGAGCAGTTCTTC. Amino acids: CASSFSVLPPYNEQFF.

The chain joins TRBV7-9 to TRBJ2-5, with 8 positions matching TRBD1. The germline gives CDR1 SEHNR, CDR2 FQNEAQ (reference sequence). J lost 4 bases, V lost 8 bases, and 12 bases had no gene match. CDR3 length: 15 amino acids. The CDR3 here is CASAYQDREGETQYF. Written as DNA, the CDR3 is TGTGCCAGCGCTTACCAGGACAGGGAAGGAGAGACCCAGTACTTC.

This chain links TRBV2 with TRBJ2-1; tentative D call: TRBD2 (5 bases). Germline V lookup: CDR1 SNHLY, CDR2 FYNNEI. V was trimmed by 8 bases and J by 3 bases, leaving 11 bases between them. The CDR3 loop spans 13 amino acids. The CDR3 loop is CASGESDYNEQFF. In nucleotides, the CDR3 is TGTGCCAGCGGGGAGAGCGACTACAATGAGCAGTTCTTC.

The V and J genes are TRBV29-1 and TRBJ2-1; D ambiguous. Trimming stripped 1 base from V and 0 bases from J, with 10 bases between. CDR1 and CDR2 (germline): SQVTM, ANQGSEA. The CDR3 has 15 residues. CDR3 sequence (DNA): TGCAGCGTTGAAGGGGCCGCTCTCTCCTACAATGAGCAGTTCTTC. Translated, it gives CSVEGAALSYNEQFF.

The genes are TRBV19 and TRBJ2-7, with TRBD1 matching 8 bases. This CDR3 spans 14 amino acids. Trimming at V came to 3 bases and at J to 0 bases, leaving 1 base not matched to a gene. Germline loops: CDR1 LNHDA, CDR2 SQIVND (reference sequence). DNA for the CDR3: TGTGCCAGTAGTATGACAGGGGCCTCCTACGAGCAGTACTTC. It translates to CASSMTGASYEQYF.

By its share, this clone is medium-sized. The genes are TRBV11-2 and TRBJ1-4; no firm D call. Germline-derived CDR1 and CDR2 are SGHAT and FQNNGV. The CDR3 is 14 amino acids. The V gene lost 3 bases and the J gene lost 5 bases, with 10 bases spanning the gap. CDR3 sequence reads: CASSFTTLNEKLFF. CDR3 coding DNA: TGTGCCAGCAGCTTCACTACGCTCAATGAAAAACTGTTTTTT.

The chain recombines TRBV2 with TRBJ2-1; 11 nucleotides align to TRBD2. CDR3 length: 13 amino acids. Germline trimming cut 6 bases from V and 9 bases from J; bases unmatched to any gene: 4. CDR1 SNHLY and CDR2 FYNNEI come from the germline V gene. The CDR3 sequence: CASRAGLAVEQFF. The CDR3 DNA reads as TGTGCCAGCAGGGCGGGACTAGCGGTTGAGCAGTTCTTC.

The chain uses TRBV5-1 and TRBJ2-3; D is tentatively TRBD1 or TRBD2 (5 bases each). Germline values: CDR1 SGHRS, CDR2 YFSETQ. Trimming took 4 bases from V and 3 from J, leaving 9 bases between them. The CDR3 length is 13 residues. DNA of the CDR3: TGCGCCAGCAGCAAGGGACCTACAGATACGCAGTATTTT. Encoded protein: CASSKGPTDTQYF.

Sample share makes this clone medium-sized. The chain combines TRBV27 with TRBJ2-7; D is perhaps TRBD1 (5 bases). This CDR3 spans 13 amino acids. Trimming cost V 3 bases and J 13 bases, with 19 bases left between them. Germline V gives CDR1 MNHEY, CDR2 SMNVEV (reference sequence). The CDR3 nucleotides read TGTGCCAGCAGTTTCGGGCCTCCCTTGGGGCTATACTTC. Translating gives CASSFGPPLGLYF.

V usage is TRBV7-9 and J usage is TRBJ2-7; a possible D gene is TRBD1 (6 bases). Germline values: CDR1 SEHNR, CDR2 FQNEAQ (reference sequence). This CDR3 has 14 amino acids. V was shortened by 6 bases and J by 1 base, with 13 bases between the two germline ends. The CDR3 bases are TGTGCCAGCAGAGGGGACATCGGATCCTACGAGCAGTACTTC. Residues: CASRGDIGSYEQYF.

The V and J genes are TRBV29-1 and TRBJ1-2; 7 nucleotides agree with TRBD1. The CDR3 has 14 amino acids. Trimming cost V 5 bases and J 5 bases; bases outside gene matches: 11. Looked up from germline, CDR1 is SQVTM and CDR2 is ANQGSEA. Here the CDR3 reads CSVQGPGQLYGYTF. Written as DNA, the CDR3 is TGCAGCGTTCAAGGACCGGGACAGCTATATGGCTACACCTTC.

The chain joins TRBV6-1 to TRBJ2-2; TRBD2 aligns across 7 bases. With V trimmed by 10 bases and J by 6 bases, 14 bases remained unmatched. This CDR3 region has 15 residues. From germline, CDR1 is MNHNS and CDR2 SASEGT. The CDR3 spells CATLASGGRAGELFF. In DNA form, the CDR3 reads TGTGCCACCTTGGCTAGCGGTGGACGGGCCGGGGAGCTGTTTTTT.

This clone was observed a single time. The rearrangement uses TRBV4-1 and TRBJ2-1, with 9 bases aligning to TRBD2. The CDR3 consists of 17 residues. V lost 0 bases, J lost 9 bases, and 12 bases stayed unmatched. From germline, CDR1 is MGHRA and CDR2 YSYEKL. The CDR3 sequence is CASSQERCGSGRCEQFF. CDR3 DNA: TGCGCCAGCAGCCAAGAAAGGTGTGGTAGCGGGAGATGTGAGCAGTTCTTC.

The chain uses TRBV6-5 and TRBJ1-4; 7 bases are shared with TRBD1. The CDR3 has 13 residues. CDR1 and CDR2 (germline): MNHEY, SVGAGI. V lost 6 bases, J lost 8 bases, and 6 bases stayed unmatched. The chain's CDR3 is CASRQGVLEKLFF. Written as DNA, the CDR3 is TGTGCCAGCAGGCAGGGGGTATTAGAAAAACTGTTTTTT.

This chain connects TRBV10-2 to TRBJ1-2, with D possibly matching TRBD1 (6 bases). CDR1 and CDR2 from the germline V gene are WSHSY and SAAADI. The V end lost 5 bases, the J end lost 4 bases, and 14 bases lay between the germline ends. CDR3 length: 14 residues. The DNA for the CDR3 is TGCGCCAGCAGTAGGGGGGAAGCCATCTATGGCTACACCTTC. It is translated as CASSRGEAIYGYTF.

J is TRBJ1-6 and V is TRBV23-1; the D is unclear. TRBV23-1 is an ORF, with its function uncertain. CDR3 length: 18 amino acids. Deletions cut 0 bases from V and 9 bases from J, with 21 bases between. This CDR3 reads CASSQSCVGRFSFSPLHF. DNA of the CDR3: TGCGCCAGCAGTCAATCTTGTGTGGGCAGATTTTCCTTTTCACCCCTCCACTTT.

CDR3 coding DNA: TGTGCCAGCAGTCCCACGGGACAGCAAAATGAGCAGTTCTTC. Its protein product is CASSPTGQQNEQFF. The rearrangement uses TRBV27 and TRBJ2-1, with TRBD1 matching over 7 bases. Germline V gene lookup returns CDR1 MNHEY and CDR2 SMNVEV (reference sequence). The CDR3 runs 14 residues. The V and J ends lost 5 bases and 7 bases, in that order; junction bases with no gene match: 8.

J is TRBJ1-2 and V is TRBV9, with D uncertain. Germline V gene sequence: CDR1 SGDLS, CDR2 YYNGEE. CDR3 size: 15 residues. V was clipped by 2 bases and J by 9 bases, with 20 bases between them. CDR3 loop: CASSVEVLPTMSYTF. The CDR3 DNA follows: TGTGCCAGCAGCGTTGAGGTTTTGCCGACTATGAGCTACACCTTC.

This chain links TRBV2 with TRBJ1-4; D possibly corresponds to TRBD1 (5 bases). The germline V gene has CDR1 SNHLY and CDR2 FYNNEI. Trimming shortened V by 7 bases and J by 5 bases, and 17 bases separated the two germline ends. This CDR3 has 15 residues. The CDR3, as DNA: TGTGCCAGCACCCCCGGGGCGTCTCTAAATGAAAAACTGTTTTTT. This translates into CASTPGASLNEKLFF. Looking up the rest from reference TRBV2 and TRBJ1-4 gives the full variable domain: EPEVTQTPSHQVTQMGQEVILRCVPISNHLYFYWYRQILGQKVEFLVSFYNNEISEKSEIFDDQFSVERPDGSNFTLKIRSTKLEDSAMYFCASTPGASLNEKLFFGSGTQLSVL.